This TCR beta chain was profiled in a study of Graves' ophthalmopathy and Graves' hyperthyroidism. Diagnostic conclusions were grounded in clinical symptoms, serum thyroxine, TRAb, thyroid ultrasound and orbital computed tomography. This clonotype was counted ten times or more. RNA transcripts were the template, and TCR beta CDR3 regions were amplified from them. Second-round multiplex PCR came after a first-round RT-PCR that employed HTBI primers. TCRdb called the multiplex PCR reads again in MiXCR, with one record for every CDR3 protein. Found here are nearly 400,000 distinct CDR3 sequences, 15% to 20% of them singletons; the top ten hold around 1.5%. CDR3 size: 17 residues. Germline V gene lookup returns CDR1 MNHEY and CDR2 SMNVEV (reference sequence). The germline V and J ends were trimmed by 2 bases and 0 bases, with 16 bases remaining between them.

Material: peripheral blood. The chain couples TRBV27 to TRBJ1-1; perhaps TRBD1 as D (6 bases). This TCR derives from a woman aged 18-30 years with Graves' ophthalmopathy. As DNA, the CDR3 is TGTGCCAGCAGTTTAAGGGGGGACGGTCACATGAACACTGAAGCTTTCTTT. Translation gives CASSLRGDGHMNTEAFF.